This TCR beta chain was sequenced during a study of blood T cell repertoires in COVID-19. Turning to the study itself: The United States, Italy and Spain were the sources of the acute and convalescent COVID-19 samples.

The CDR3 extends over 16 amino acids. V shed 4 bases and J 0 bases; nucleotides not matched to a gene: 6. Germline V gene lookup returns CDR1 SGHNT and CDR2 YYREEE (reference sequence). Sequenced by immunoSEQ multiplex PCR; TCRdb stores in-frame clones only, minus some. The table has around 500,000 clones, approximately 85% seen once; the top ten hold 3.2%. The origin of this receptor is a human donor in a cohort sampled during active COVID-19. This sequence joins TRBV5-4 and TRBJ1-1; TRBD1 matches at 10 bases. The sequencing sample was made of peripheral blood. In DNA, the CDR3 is TGTGCCAGCAGCGACAGGGGGCGCCCGGTGAACACTGAAGCTTTCTTT. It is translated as CASSDRGRPVNTEAFF.